Presented here are 21 T cell receptor beta chains from one specimen sequenced in a study of blood T cell repertoires in COVID-19 (dated by TCRdb to 2020 to 2021). The library was built by means of the immunoSEQ multiplex PCR assay. Drawn from immuneACCESS, this table holds only the in-frame rearrangements with V and J called that TCRdb kept. Clones are partly lost; checked studies trace under half to an unresolved V gene and leave the rest unexplained. This sample is represented by approximately 280,000 clones; over 75% of them were singletons. Around 6.8% of the sample goes to the ten largest clones. Sequenced: peripheral blood. All receptors come from a woman aged 25-40 years with COVID-19, enrolled during active disease.

This clone was seen a single time. The V call is TRBV10-3, the J call TRBJ1-4, with a tentative D call TRBD1 (5 bases). The CDR3 extends over 17 amino acids. Deletions cut 3 bases from V and 1 base from J, with 15 bases between. Germline-derived CDR1 and CDR2 are ENHRY and SYGVKD. The CDR3 here is CAISELAGLGTNEKLFF. DNA of the CDR3: TGTGCCATCAGTGAATTGGCAGGGCTAGGAACTAATGAAAAACTGTTTTTT.

The gene calls are TRBV9 and TRBJ2-7, with a tentative D call TRBD1 (5 bases). The CDR3 contains 14 residues. The V gene's germline CDR1 is SGDLS and CDR2 YYNGEE. The V end was cut by 0 bases, the J end by 3 bases, with 10 bases between. The CDR3 DNA follows: TGTGCCAGCAGCGTAGGACAGACCAGCTACGAGCAGTACTTC. It is translated as CASSVGQTSYEQYF.

The J gene is TRBJ1-6, the V gene TRBV21-1; the table's D call, TRBD1, has no DNA check behind it. TRBV21-1 is classified as a pseudogene. This CDR3 is built from 15 residues. CDR3 bases: TGTGCCAGCAGCTCCCGGACAGATCGAAATTCACCCCTCCACTTT. Protein: CASSSRTDRNSPLHF.

The genes are TRBV2 and TRBJ2-7, with unresolved D. V shed 5 bases and J shed 2 bases, with 4 bases lying between them. The CDR3 runs 11 residues. CDR1 and CDR2 from the germline V gene are SNHLY and FYNNEI. Here the CDR3 DNA reads TGTGCCAGCAGTTCAACCTACGAGCAGTACTTC. Amino acid sequence: CASSSTYEQYF.

The J gene is TRBJ1-2, the V gene TRBV7-8, with D unresolved. Trimming pared 5 bases from V and 2 bases from J, leaving 15 bases between. Germline CDR1 SGHVS, CDR2 FQNEAQ. The CDR3 totals 15 residues. CDR3 protein: CASSRSRTGNYGYTF. In DNA, the CDR3 is TGTGCCAGCAGCCGCAGTCGGACGGGAAACTATGGCTACACCTTC.

The rearrangement uses TRBV19 and TRBJ2-1; tentatively, D is TRBD1 (6 bases). The CDR3 is made up of 15 amino acids. The germline CDR1 and CDR2 sequences are LNHDA and SQIVND (reference sequence). V lost 3 bases and J lost 0, with 9 bases in between. In DNA form, the CDR3 reads TGTGCCAGTAGTATTTCAGGGGTCTCCTACAATGAGCAGTTCTTC. This gives the protein CASSISGVSYNEQFF.

The rearrangement links TRBV21-1 to TRBJ2-1; TRBD1, the table's D call, lacks a check against the DNA. TRBV21-1 is deemed a pseudogene. The CDR3 sequence is 16 residues long. This chain's CDR3 is CASSKLKGFADDEQFF. CDR3 coding DNA: TGTGCCAGCAGCAAGTTGAAGGGGTTCGCCGACGATGAGCAGTTCTTC.

The rearrangement links TRBV5-6 to TRBJ1-3; D remains ambiguous. Trimming left V 4 bases short and J 4 bases short, with 15 bases between. Germline V gene data show CDR1 as SGHDT and CDR2 as YYEEEE. This CDR3 spans 15 amino acids. The CDR3 bases are TGTGCCAGCAGCCCTAGGGAGGGTTACGGAAACACCATATATTTT. Its protein product is CASSPREGYGNTIYF.

This chain joins TRBV30 and TRBJ1-2, with a weak D call TRBD1 (6 bases). The germline gives CDR1 GTSNPN, CDR2 SVGIG (reference sequence). The length of the CDR3 is 14 residues. V lost 0 bases, J lost 2 bases, and 10 bases lay in between. The CDR3 sequence: CAWSVGGGNYGYTF. As DNA, the CDR3 is TGTGCCTGGAGTGTAGGGGGGGGAAACTATGGCTACACCTTC.

This chain connects TRBV5-1 to TRBJ1-2, with TRBD1 matching over 7 bases. J gave up 3 bases and V 5 bases, and 4 bases lay outside the gene matches. The CDR3 is made up of 13 amino acids. Germline V gene lookup returns CDR1 SGHRS and CDR2 YFSETQ. CDR3 sequence (DNA): TGCGCCAGCAGGGTCGACAGGGACTATGGCTACACCTTC. It is translated as CASRVDRDYGYTF.

V usage is TRBV6-5 and J usage is TRBJ1-1; 11 nucleotides align to TRBD1. V shed 4 bases, J shed 4 bases, and the junction held 2 bases outside the gene matches. Germline CDR1 reads MNHEY; CDR2 reads SVGAGI. The CDR3 has 14 residues. The CDR3: CASSSDRGPTEAFF. The CDR3 DNA reads TGTGCCAGCAGTTCGGACAGGGGGCCCACTGAAGCTTTCTTT.

The chain recombines TRBV7-2 with TRBJ2-1; 9 bases are a match to TRBD2. The ends lost 2 bases at V and 7 bases at J; junction bases unmatched: 6. Germline V gene sequence: CDR1 SGHTA, CDR2 FQGNSA. This CDR3 contains 15 residues. CDR3 protein: CASSLRGRAGNEQFF. The CDR3 bases are TGTGCCAGCAGCTTACGCGGGAGGGCCGGGAATGAGCAGTTCTTC.

Regarding this clone: The germline gene is not matched at one end of the junction; a read error may be the cause. The chain combines TRBV7-7 with TRBJ2-2; 9 bases agree with TRBD1. The CDR3 is 14 residues long. Per germline, CDR1 SSHAT and CDR2 FNYEAQ (reference sequence). CDR3 in DNA: TGTGCTAGCAGCCGGGACAGGGTTTCCGGGGAGCTGTTTTTT. Its protein product is CASSRDRVSGELFF.

The genes are TRBV7-8 and TRBJ2-1, with 8 bases lining up with TRBD2. This CDR3 contains 15 residues. Per the germline V gene, CDR1 is SGHVS and CDR2 is FQNEAQ. V dropped 5 bases and J dropped 2; count of bases not matched to a gene: 5. CDR3 sequence: CASSLSGAPYNEQFF. The CDR3 DNA follows: TGTGCCAGCAGCCTTAGCGGGGCTCCCTACAATGAGCAGTTCTTC.

The gene calls are TRBV6-2 or TRBV6-3 and TRBJ2-7; TRBD2 matches at 10 bases. Germline V gene data show CDR1 as MNHEY and CDR2 as SVGEGT. Unmatched junction bases numbered 20, after V lost 5 bases and J lost 1 base. This CDR3 region has 20 residues. In DNA form, the CDR3 reads TGTGCCAGCAGTCCCCAGGCTAGCGGGAGCAAGAAGGCGAGGTCCTACGAGCAGTACTTC. Encoded protein: CASSPQASGSKKARSYEQYF.

The CDR3 DNA is TGTGCCAGCAGTGCGGCAGGGGCTAATTCACCCCTCCACTTT. Translation gives CASSAAGANSPLHF. This chain joins TRBV28 and TRBJ1-6, with a weak D call TRBD1 (6 bases). CDR3 length: 14 residues. The V gene lost 5 bases and the J gene lost 6 bases, with 11 bases spanning the gap. Germline V gene sequence: CDR1 MDHEN, CDR2 SYDVKM.

The rearrangement links TRBV2 to TRBJ1-3; no definite D call. V lost 0 bases and J 9 bases, leaving 9 bases between the germline ends. The CDR3 contains 13 residues. Germline loops: CDR1 SNHLY, CDR2 FYNNEI. CDR3 amino acids: CASSEALPGTIYF. CDR3 in DNA: TGTGCCAGCAGTGAAGCTTTGCCCGGCACCATATATTTT.

The chain combines TRBV5-1 with TRBJ1-3; possibly TRBD1 for D (6 bases). Germline V gene lookup returns CDR1 SGHRS and CDR2 YFSETQ. The CDR3 runs to 15 residues. Deletions cut 3 bases from V and 7 bases from J, with 17 bases between. In DNA, the CDR3 is TGCGCCAGCAGCTCGGCACAGGGATTTGGGAACACCATATATTTT. This codes for CASSSAQGFGNTIYF.

This rearrangement joins TRBV5-1 to TRBJ1-2, with 12 bases that match TRBD1. The V and J ends lost 0 bases and 1 base, in that order; junction bases with no gene match: 4. CDR3 length: 17 residues. CDR1 is SGHRS, CDR2 YFSETQ, per germline. The CDR3 here is CASSLEGTGGGNYGYTF. In DNA form, the CDR3 reads TGCGCCAGCAGCTTGGAAGGGACAGGGGGCGGTAACTATGGCTACACCTTC.

This chain links TRBV7-3 with TRBJ2-5, with D tentatively TRBD1 (5 bases). The CDR3 extends over 13 amino acids. The germline V gene encodes CDR1 SGHTA and CDR2 FQGTGA. Trimming took off 3 bases at V and 5 bases at J, with 10 bases between the two ends. The DNA of the CDR3 is TGTGCCAGCAGCTTGCAGGGTCTGGAGACCCAGTACTTC. It encodes CASSLQGLETQYF.

V gene TRBV5-1 combines with J gene TRBJ2-7, with D tentatively TRBD2 (7 bases). Between the trimmed V and J ends, which lost 4 bases and 9 bases, there was a span of 23 bases. This CDR3 spans 15 amino acids. The germline CDR1 and CDR2 sequences are SGHRS and YFSETQ. CDR3 loop: CASSLGGRGAKRQYF. DNA for the CDR3: TGCGCCAGCAGCCTTGGAGGACGGGGGGCTAAGAGGCAGTACTTC. Complete variable domain (other parts from reference TRBV5-1 and TRBJ2-7): KAGVTQTPRYLIKTRGQQVTLSCSPISGHRSVSWYQQTPGQGLQFLFEYFSETQRNKGNFPGRFSGRQFSNSRSEMNVSTLELGDSALYLCASSLGGRGAKRQYFGPGTRLTVT.